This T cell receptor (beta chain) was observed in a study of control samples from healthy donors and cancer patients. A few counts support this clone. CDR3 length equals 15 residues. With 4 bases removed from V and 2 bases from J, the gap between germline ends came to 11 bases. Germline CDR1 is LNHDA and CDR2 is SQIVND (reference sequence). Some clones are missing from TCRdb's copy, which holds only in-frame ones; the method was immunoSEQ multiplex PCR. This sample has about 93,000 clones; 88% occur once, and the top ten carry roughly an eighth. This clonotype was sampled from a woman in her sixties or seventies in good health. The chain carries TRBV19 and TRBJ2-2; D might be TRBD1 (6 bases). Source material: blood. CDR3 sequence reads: CASSKGDTNTGELFF. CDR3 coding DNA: TGTGCCAGTAGTAAGGGGGACACAAACACCGGGGAGCTGTTTTTT. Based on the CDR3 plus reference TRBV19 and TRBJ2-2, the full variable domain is DGGITQSPKYLFRKEGQNVTLSCEQNLNHDAMYWYRQDPGQGLRLIYYSQIVNDFQKGDIAEGYSVSREKKESFPLTVTSAQKNPTAFYLCASSKGDTNTGELFFGEGSRLTVL.